This entry features one T cell receptor (beta chain) sequence. Germline V lookup: CDR1 SQVTM, CDR2 ANQGSEA. The CDR3 totals 15 residues. Sequenced by immunoSEQ multiplex PCR; TCRdb stores in-frame clones only, minus some. The sample lists approximately 530,000 clones; 95% to 96% were seen once. The data are from a study of shared clonotypes between healthy human individuals. V usage is TRBV29-1 and J usage is TRBJ2-5; weak D call: TRBD1 (6 bases). The DNA matches TRBJ2-7 better at its end, which makes the J call doubtful. The source material was naive CD4+ T cells sorted from blood. The subset denotes: CD45RA+ positively selected. The TCR originated in a woman aged 25 to 39 in good health. In DNA form, the CDR3 reads TGCAGCGTTGAAGATCGCAGGGGTGACTCCTACGAGCAGTACTTC. This encodes CSVEDRRGDSYEQYF.